The 9 T cell receptor beta chains reported below all come from one sample, sequenced in a study of T cell responses to AZD1222 COVID-19 vaccine. This table comes from immunoSEQ multiplex PCR, and its TCRdb copy is limited to in-frame clones, with some not included. The sample has more than 250,000 clones; just over 90% are singletons. Here the sequenced sample was peripheral blood, taken on day 0 of AZD1222 vaccination. These receptors were obtained from an adult in good health.

This chain links TRBV3-1 (or the pseudogene TRBV3-2) with TRBJ1-2; D is ambiguous. The CDR3 contains 14 residues. Germline V CDR1 and CDR2: LGHDT, YNNKEL (reference sequence). V gave up 1 base and J gave up 2 bases, with 8 bases separating them. The CDR3 sequence is CASSQGHSNYGYTF. CDR3 coding DNA: TGTGCCAGCAGCCAAGGCCACAGCAACTATGGCTACACCTTC.

Comment on this clone: A read error may account for a junction end that differs from germline. The V gene is TRBV7-9, the J gene TRBJ1-2, with TRBD1 matching 8 bases. Looked up from germline, CDR1 is SEHNR and CDR2 is FQNEAQ (reference sequence). The CDR3 extends over 14 amino acids. The CDR3 bases are TGTGCCAGCAGCCTAGCGGCGCAGGGGGCTAGCTACACCTTC. The encoded protein is CASSLAAQGASYTF.

The chain is built from TRBV29-1 and TRBJ2-1; D is undetermined. The CDR3 has 12 amino acids. Between the trimmed V and J ends, which lost 4 bases and 6 bases, there was a span of 10 bases. CDR1 is SQVTM and CDR2 is ANQGSEA in the germline V gene. CDR3 region: CSVGSTSNEQFF. As DNA, the CDR3 is TGCAGCGTTGGGTCTACCTCCAATGAGCAGTTCTTC.

This chain connects TRBV3-1 (or the pseudogene TRBV3-2) to TRBJ1-2; D is possibly TRBD1 (6 bases). Trimming cost V 4 bases and J 4 bases, with 10 bases left between them. Germline V gives CDR1 LGHDT, CDR2 YNNKEL (reference sequence). This CDR3 is built from 13 residues. Written as DNA, the CDR3 is TGTGCCAGCAGCCGAGGGGGTCCCTATGGCTACACCTTC. It yields the protein CASSRGGPYGYTF.

This chain's CDR3 is CASNPRRAYGYTF. The CDR3 DNA follows: TGTGCCAGCAATCCCCGGAGAGCCTATGGCTACACCTTC. The genes are TRBV27 and TRBJ1-2; D gene ambiguous. Germline CDR1 and CDR2: MNHEY and SMNVEV (reference sequence). The ends were cut back, 7 bases at V and 4 bases at J, with 13 bases in the middle. CDR3 length: 13 amino acids.

The CDR3 DNA reads as TGTGCCAGCAGCTCACGGTCCTACGAGCAGTACTTC. It translates to CASSSRSYEQYF. The chain couples TRBV27 to TRBJ2-7; D not resolved. The germline CDR1 and CDR2 sequences are MNHEY and SMNVEV (reference sequence). With 6 bases removed from V and 1 base from J, the gap between germline ends came to 7 bases. This CDR3 has 12 residues.

The J gene is TRBJ2-5, the V gene TRBV28, with D possibly matching TRBD2 (5 bases). CDR1 and CDR2 (germline): MDHEN, SYDVKM. The CDR3 extends over 11 amino acids. V gave up 6 bases and J gave up 5 bases, with 7 bases separating them. The CDR3, as DNA: TGTGCCAGCAGGGACTGGGAGACCCAGTACTTC. Protein: CASRDWETQYF. The variable domain in full, completed from reference TRBV28 and TRBJ2-5, reads DVKVTQSSRYLVKRTGEKVFLECVQDMDHENMFWYRQDPGLGLRLIYFSYDVKMKEKGDIPEGYSVSREKKERFSLILESASTNQTSMYLCASRDWETQYFGPGTRLLVL.

The J gene is TRBJ1-2, the V gene TRBV4-3; no firm D call. V lost 0 bases, J lost 7 bases, and 15 bases lay in between. Germline CDR1 LGHNA, CDR2 YSLEER. The CDR3 sequence is 15 residues long. The CDR3 here is CASSQDSAVLSGYTF. The CDR3, as DNA: TGCGCCAGCAGCCAAGATTCGGCAGTCTTAAGTGGCTACACCTTC.

The V call is TRBV5-1, the J call TRBJ2-3, with 7 bases identical to TRBD1. CDR3 length: 16 amino acids. Germline V lookup: CDR1 SGHRS, CDR2 YFSETQ. V dropped 4 bases and J dropped 2; count of bases not matched to a gene: 10. The CDR3 region is CASSPGTELSTDTQYF. The CDR3 DNA is TGCGCCAGCAGCCCCGGGACAGAGCTTTCCACAGATACGCAGTATTTT.